The clone carrying this T cell receptor (beta chain) was picked up many times. CDR3 length: 16 residues. Trimming removed 4 bases from V and 2 bases from J, with 13 bases in between. CDR1 and CDR2 (germline): SGHTS, YDEGEE. The source of the sample is a study of blood T cells in healthy people across ages. The second PCR ran roughly 6 to 11 cycles with a sample-barcoded 5' primer and J-beta primers. TCRdb re-called the 5' RACE reads with MiXCR, one entry per CDR3 protein. The profile covers hundreds of thousands of distinct CDR3 sequences, with around 43% appearing a single time and around 32% taken by the ten largest.

The rearrangement links TRBV5-8 to TRBJ2-6; D may be TRBD1 or TRBD2 (6 bases each). The sequencing input was blood. This clonotype originated in a man at least 80 years old in good health. CDR3 loop: CASSRGTNTGANVLTF. The DNA of the CDR3 is TGTGCCAGCAGCCGGGGGACAAACACTGGGGCCAACGTCCTGACTTTC.